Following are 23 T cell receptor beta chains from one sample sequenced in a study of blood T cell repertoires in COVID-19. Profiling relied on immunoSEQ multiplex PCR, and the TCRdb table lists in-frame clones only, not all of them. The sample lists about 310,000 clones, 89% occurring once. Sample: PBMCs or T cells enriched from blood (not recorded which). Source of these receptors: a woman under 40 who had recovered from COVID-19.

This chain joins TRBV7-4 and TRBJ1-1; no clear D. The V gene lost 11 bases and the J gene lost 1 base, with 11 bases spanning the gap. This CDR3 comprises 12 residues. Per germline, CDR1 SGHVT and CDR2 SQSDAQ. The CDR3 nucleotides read TGTGCCCGAGGGCGGCAGAACACTGAAGCTTTCTTT. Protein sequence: CARGRQNTEAFF.

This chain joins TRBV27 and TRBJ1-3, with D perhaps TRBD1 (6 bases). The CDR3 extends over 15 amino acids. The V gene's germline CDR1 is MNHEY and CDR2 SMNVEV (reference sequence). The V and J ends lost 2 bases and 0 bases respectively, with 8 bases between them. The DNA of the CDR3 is TGTGCCAGCAGTTTAACAGGGTACTCTGGAAACACCATATATTTT. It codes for CASSLTGYSGNTIYF.

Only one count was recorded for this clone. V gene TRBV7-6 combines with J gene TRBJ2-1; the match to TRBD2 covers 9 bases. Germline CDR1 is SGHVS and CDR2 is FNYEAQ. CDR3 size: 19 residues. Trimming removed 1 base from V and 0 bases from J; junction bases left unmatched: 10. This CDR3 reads CASSLGRLAAPSSYNEQFF. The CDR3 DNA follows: TGTGCCAGCAGCTTAGGGCGACTAGCGGCTCCAAGCTCCTACAATGAGCAGTTCTTC.

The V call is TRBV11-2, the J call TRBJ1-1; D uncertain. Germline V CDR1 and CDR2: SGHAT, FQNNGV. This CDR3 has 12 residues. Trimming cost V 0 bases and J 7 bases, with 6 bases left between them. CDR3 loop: CASSLEAVEAFF. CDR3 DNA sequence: TGTGCCAGCAGCTTAGAGGCAGTTGAAGCTTTCTTT.

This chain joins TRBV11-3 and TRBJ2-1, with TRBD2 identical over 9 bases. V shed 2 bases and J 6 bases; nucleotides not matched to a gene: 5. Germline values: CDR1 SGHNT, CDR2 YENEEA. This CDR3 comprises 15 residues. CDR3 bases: TGTGCCAGCAGCTTACTAGCGGGAACGGGCAATGAGCAGTTCTTC. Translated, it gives CASSLLAGTGNEQFF. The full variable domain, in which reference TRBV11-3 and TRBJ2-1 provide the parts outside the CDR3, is EAGVVQSPRYKIIEKKQPVAFWCNPISGHNTLYWYLQNLGQGPELLIRYENEEAVDDSQLPKDRFSAERLKGVDSTLKIQPAELGDSAVYLCASSLLAGTGNEQFFGPGTRLTVL.

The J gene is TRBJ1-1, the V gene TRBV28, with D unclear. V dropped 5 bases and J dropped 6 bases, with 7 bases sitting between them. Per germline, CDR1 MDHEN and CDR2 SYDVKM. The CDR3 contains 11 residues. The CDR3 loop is CASSEEPEAFF. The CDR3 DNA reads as TGTGCCAGCAGTGAAGAGCCTGAAGCTTTCTTT. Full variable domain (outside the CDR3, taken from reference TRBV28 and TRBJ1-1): DVKVTQSSRYLVKRTGEKVFLECVQDMDHENMFWYRQDPGLGLRLIYFSYDVKMKEKGDIPEGYSVSREKKERFSLILESASTNQTSMYLCASSEEPEAFFGQGTRLTVV.

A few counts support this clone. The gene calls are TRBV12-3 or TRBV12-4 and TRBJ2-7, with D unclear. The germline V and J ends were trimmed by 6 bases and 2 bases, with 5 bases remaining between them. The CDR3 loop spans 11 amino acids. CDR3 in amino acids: CASSITYEQYF. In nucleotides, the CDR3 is TGTGCCAGCAGCATCACCTACGAGCAGTACTTC.

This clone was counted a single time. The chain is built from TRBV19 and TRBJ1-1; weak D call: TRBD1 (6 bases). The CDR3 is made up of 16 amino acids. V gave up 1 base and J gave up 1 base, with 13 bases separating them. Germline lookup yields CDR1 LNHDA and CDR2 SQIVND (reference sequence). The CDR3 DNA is TGTGCCAGTAGTATAGCCGGGACACCTAAGAACACTGAAGCTTTCTTT. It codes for CASSIAGTPKNTEAFF.

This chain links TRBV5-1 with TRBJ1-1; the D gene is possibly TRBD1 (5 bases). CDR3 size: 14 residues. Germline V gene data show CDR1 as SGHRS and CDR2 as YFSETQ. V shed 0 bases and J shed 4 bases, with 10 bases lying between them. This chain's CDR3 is CASSLGTRGTEAFF. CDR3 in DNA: TGCGCCAGCAGCTTGGGGACAAGGGGCACTGAAGCTTTCTTT.

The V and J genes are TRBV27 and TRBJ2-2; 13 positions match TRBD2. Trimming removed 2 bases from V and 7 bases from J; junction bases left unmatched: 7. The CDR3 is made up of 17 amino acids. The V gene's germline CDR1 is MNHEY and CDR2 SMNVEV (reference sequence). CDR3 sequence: CASSLLGTSGIHGELFF. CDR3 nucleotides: TGTGCCAGCAGTTTACTGGGGACTAGCGGGATTCACGGGGAGCTGTTTTTT.

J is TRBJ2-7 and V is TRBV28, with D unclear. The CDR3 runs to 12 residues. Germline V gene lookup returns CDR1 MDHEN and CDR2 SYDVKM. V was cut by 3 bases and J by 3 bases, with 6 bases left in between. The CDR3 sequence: CASSFLLYEQYF. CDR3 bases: TGTGCCAGCAGTTTTCTCCTCTACGAGCAGTACTTC.

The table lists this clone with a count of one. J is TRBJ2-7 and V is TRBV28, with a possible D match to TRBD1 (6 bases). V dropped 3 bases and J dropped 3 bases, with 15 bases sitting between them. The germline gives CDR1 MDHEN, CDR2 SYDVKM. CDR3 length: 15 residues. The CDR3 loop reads CASSFHTGRYYEQYF. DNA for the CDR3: TGTGCCAGCAGTTTTCATACAGGGCGATACTACGAGCAGTACTTC.

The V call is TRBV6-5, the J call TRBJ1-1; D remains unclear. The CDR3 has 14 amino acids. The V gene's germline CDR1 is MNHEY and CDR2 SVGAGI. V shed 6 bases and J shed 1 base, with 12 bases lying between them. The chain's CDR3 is CASSPDISNTEAFF. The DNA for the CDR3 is TGTGCCAGCAGCCCCGACATCTCGAACACTGAAGCTTTCTTT.

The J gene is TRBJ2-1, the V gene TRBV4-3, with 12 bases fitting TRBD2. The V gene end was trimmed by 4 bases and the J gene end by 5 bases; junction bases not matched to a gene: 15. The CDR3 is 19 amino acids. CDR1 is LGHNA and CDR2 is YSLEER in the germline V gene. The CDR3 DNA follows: TGCGCCAGCAGCCCCCGACTAGCGGGAGCCGTTATCCCCCACAATGAGCAGTTCTTC. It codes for CASSPRLAGAVIPHNEQFF.

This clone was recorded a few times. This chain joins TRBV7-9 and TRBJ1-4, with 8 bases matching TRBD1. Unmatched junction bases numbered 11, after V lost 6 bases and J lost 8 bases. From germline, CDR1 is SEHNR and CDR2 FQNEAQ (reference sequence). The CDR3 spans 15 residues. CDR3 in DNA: TGTGCCAGCAGATTCCAGGGGGCCGGGGGCGAAAAACTGTTTTTT. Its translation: CASRFQGAGGEKLFF.

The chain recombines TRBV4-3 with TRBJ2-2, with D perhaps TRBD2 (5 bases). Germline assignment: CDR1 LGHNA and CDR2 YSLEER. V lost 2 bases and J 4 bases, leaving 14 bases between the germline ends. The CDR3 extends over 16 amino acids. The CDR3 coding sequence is TGCGCCAGCAGCCAATACTCCCGGGATCCCACCGGGGAGCTGTTTTTT. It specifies CASSQYSRDPTGELFF.

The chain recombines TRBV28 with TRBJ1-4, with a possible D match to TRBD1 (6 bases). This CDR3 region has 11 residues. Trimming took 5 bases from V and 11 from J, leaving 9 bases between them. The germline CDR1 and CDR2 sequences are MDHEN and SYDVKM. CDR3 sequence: CASSVQGKLFF. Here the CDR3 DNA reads TGTGCCAGCAGTGTTCAGGGGAAACTGTTTTTT.

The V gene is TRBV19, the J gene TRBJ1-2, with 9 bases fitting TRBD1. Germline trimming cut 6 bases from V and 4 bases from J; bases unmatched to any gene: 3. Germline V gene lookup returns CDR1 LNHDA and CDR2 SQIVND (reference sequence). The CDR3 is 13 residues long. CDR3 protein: CASSKDRGYGYTF. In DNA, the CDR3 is TGTGCCAGTAGCAAGGACAGGGGCTATGGCTACACCTTC.

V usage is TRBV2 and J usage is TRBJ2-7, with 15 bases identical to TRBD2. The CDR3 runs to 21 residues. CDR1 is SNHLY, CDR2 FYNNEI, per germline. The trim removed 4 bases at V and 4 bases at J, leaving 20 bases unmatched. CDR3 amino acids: CASSGFLGRRGTSGRLYEQYF. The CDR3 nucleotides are TGTGCCAGCAGTGGATTCTTGGGGAGAAGAGGGACTAGCGGGAGGTTGTACGAGCAGTACTTC.

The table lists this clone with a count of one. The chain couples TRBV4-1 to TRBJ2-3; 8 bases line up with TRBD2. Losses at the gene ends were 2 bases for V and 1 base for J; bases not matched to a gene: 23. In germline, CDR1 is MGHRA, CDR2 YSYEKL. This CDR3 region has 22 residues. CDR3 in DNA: TGCGCCAGCAGCCAAATCCACGCGAGCGGATCGGCGGGAGGTGGGCGCACAGATACGCAGTATTTT. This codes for CASSQIHASGSAGGGRTDTQYF.

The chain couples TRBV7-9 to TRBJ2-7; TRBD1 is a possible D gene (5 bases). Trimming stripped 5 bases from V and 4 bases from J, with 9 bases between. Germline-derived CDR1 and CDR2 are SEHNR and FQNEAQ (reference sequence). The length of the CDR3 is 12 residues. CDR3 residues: CASSTQGYEQYF. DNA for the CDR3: TGTGCCAGCAGCACCCAGGGTTACGAGCAGTACTTC.

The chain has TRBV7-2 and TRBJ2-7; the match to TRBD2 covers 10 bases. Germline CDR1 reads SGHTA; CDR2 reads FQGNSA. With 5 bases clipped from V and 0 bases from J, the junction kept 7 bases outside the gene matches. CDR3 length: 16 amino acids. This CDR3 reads CASSPGLAESSYEQYF. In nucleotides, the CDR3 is TGTGCCAGCAGCCCCGGACTAGCGGAGAGCTCCTACGAGCAGTACTTC. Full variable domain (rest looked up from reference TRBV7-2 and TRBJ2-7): GAGVSQSPSNKVTEKGKDVELRCDPISGHTALYWYRQSLGQGLEFLIYFQGNSAPDKSGLPSDRFSAERTGGSVSTLTIQRTQQEDSAVYLCASSPGLAESSYEQYFGPGTRLTVT.

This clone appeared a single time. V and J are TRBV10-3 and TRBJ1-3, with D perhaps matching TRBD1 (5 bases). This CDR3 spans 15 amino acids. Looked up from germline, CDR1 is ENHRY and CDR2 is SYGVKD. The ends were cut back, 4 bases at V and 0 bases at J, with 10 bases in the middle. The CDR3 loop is CAISVNRNSGNTIYF. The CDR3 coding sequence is TGTGCCATCAGTGTAAACAGGAACTCTGGAAACACCATATATTTT.